The rows below give T cell receptor beta chains drawn from one sample of a study of T cell responses to AZD1222 COVID-19 vaccine. The table came from immunoSEQ multiplex PCR; TCRdb's copy has only in-frame clones and leaves some out. Among some 120,000 clones listed, approximately 85% were seen once. The sample here was peripheral blood, taken on day 0 of AZD1222 vaccination. The receptor source for this set is an adult in good health. The CDR3 runs from the conserved cysteine through the conserved F or W. A D gene is named only where the DNA matches it firmly. Rows give clone size only sometimes, using once, few, many, or a class for an expanded clone.

J | size | V | D | DNA | CDR3
TRBJ1-1 | NA | TRBV7-3 | TRBD1 | TGTGCCAGCAGCCCCCCCGGGACAGGGAACACTGAAGCTTTCTTT | CASSPPGTGNTEAFF
TRBJ1-5 | NA | TRBV4-2 | TRBD1 | TGTGCCAGCAGCCAAGATCAGGGGGCAAGCAATCAGCCCCAGCATTTT | CASSQDQGASNQPQHF
TRBJ2-1 | NA | TRBV6-4 | NA | TGTGCCAGCAGTGAAATGGGGGGCCTTACCTCGAGCTCCTACAATGAGCAGTTCTTC | CASSEMGGLTSSSYNEQFF
TRBJ2-2 | NA | TRBV7-6 | TRBD2 | TGTGCCAGCAGCTTACATAGCGGGGGGGTCCCCGGGGAGCTGTTTTTT | CASSLHSGGVPGELFF
TRBJ2-2 | NA | TRBV6-5 | NA | TGTGCCAGCACCCAGGCAGGGGTAACCGGGGAGCTGTTTTTT | CASTQAGVTGELFF
TRBJ2-1 | once | TRBV12-5 | TRBD2 | TGTGCTAGTGGTTTGCCGACAACTAGCGGGGGCGTCAATGAGCAGTTCTTC | CASGLPTTSGGVNEQFF
TRBJ2-1 | NA | TRBV19 | TRBD1 | TGTGCCAGCGGGACAGCTTACAATGAGCAGTTCTTC | CASGTAYNEQFF
TRBJ1-3 | NA | TRBV30 | NA | TGTGCCTGGAGCGCAGACAGGAGCTCTGGAAACACCATATATTTT | CAWSADRSSGNTIYF
TRBJ2-7 | NA | TRBV9 | NA | TGTGCCAGCAGCGTAGAAGGGACCCCTTCCTACGAGCAGTACTTC | CASSVEGTPSYEQYF
TRBJ1-1 | NA | TRBV21-1 | NA | TGTGCCAGCAGCAAAAGGGGGCATTATATGGCTGAAGCTTTCTTT | CASSKRGHYMAEAFF
TRBJ2-2 | NA | TRBV20-1 | TRBD2 | TGCAGTGCTAGTACGCGGGAGGGAACCGGGGAGCTGTTTTTT | CSASTREGTGELFF
TRBJ2-7 | NA | TRBV30 | NA | TGTGCCTGGACGGGGGGCGCGTACTACGAGCAGTACTTC | CAWTGGAYYEQYF
TRBJ2-5 | NA | TRBV5-4 | NA | TGTGCCAGCAGCTCATTGTCCCAAGGCGTGGGAGCTAAAGAGACCCAGTACTTC | CASSSLSQGVGAKETQYF
TRBJ1-2 | few | TRBV5-8 | NA | TGTGCCAGCAGCTCCCGTGGGGGGGGCTACACCTTC | CASSSRGGGYTF
TRBJ2-4 | NA | TRBV10-3 | NA | TGTGCCATCAGTGTCAGCGCCGCCAAAAACATTCAGTACTTC | CAISVSAAKNIQYF
TRBJ1-2 | NA | TRBV4-3 | NA | TGCGCCAGCAGCCAAGATCAGGGTGTAGTACCGGTCAGGAGTGGCTACACCTTC | CASSQDQGVVPVRSGYTF
TRBJ1-1 | NA | TRBV6-5 | TRBD1 | TGTGCCAGCCGGATCGACAGGGCGTCCCCTAATGAAGCTTTCTTT | CASRIDRASPNEAFF
TRBJ1-1 | NA | TRBV5-1 | TRBD1 | TGCGCCAGCCGACAGGGGGCGAACACTGAAGCTTTCTTT | CASRQGANTEAFF
TRBJ2-5 | NA | TRBV12-5 | NA | TGTGCTAGTGGACAAACAAGCGAGACAGAGACCCAGTACTTC | CASGQTSETETQYF
TRBJ1-5 | NA | TRBV30 | NA | TGTGCCTGGAGTTTGCTCTATAGCAATCAGCCCCAGCATTTT | CAWSLLYSNQPQHF
TRBJ2-7 | once | TRBV14 | TRBD2 | TGTGCCAGCAGCCAATCAAGCGGGAGGGTTCGGTGGCGTTGGGAGCAGTACTTC | CASSQSSGRVRWRWEQYF
TRBJ2-1 | NA | TRBV24-1 | NA | TGTGCCACCAGTGGGAGGGAGACTAGCTCCTACAATGAGCAGTTCTTC | CATSGRETSSYNEQFF
TRBJ2-7 | few | TRBV19 | NA | TGTGCCAGTAGTTTGGCTAGCTCCTACGAGCAGTACTTC | CASSLASSYEQYF
TRBJ2-4 | once | TRBV11-2 | NA | TGTGCCAGCAGACCTTACAAGACATTACTAGCCAAAAACATTCAGTACTTC | CASRPYKTLLAKNIQYF
TRBJ1-6 | few | TRBV19 | NA | TGTGCCAGTAGTATATTCGTCGCAAATTCACCCCTCCACTTT | CASSIFVANSPLHF
TRBJ1-6 | once | TRBV5-1 | NA | TGCGCCAGCAGCTTGGCCGGGGGAATCCGTTCACCCCTCCACTTT | CASSLAGGIRSPLHF
TRBJ1-3 | NA | TRBV30 | TRBD1 | TGTGCCTGTAGACAGGGAGCGGGAAACACCATATATTTT | CACRQGAGNTIYF
TRBJ2-7 | NA | TRBV15 | TRBD2 | TGTGCCACCAGCAGAGAGGGCGGGGGGCTATCAACCTACGAGCAGTACTTC | CATSREGGGLSTYEQYF
TRBJ2-1 | NA | TRBV19 | TRBD1 | TGTGCCAGTCTCAACGACAGGGGCAATGAGCAGTTCTTC | CASLNDRGNEQFF
TRBJ1-5 | few | TRBV2 | NA | TGTGCCAGCAGGTCGGGTGGACAACCCCAGCATTTT | CASRSGGQPQHF
TRBJ1-2 | NA | TRBV19 | NA | TGTGCCAGTAGTGACCTCCGGGACCTAGCTAACTATGGCTACACCTTC | CASSDLRDLANYGYTF
TRBJ2-5 | once | TRBV19 | NA | TGTGCCAGTAGTATCTCACAGGGCTCCGAGACCCAGTACTTC | CASSISQGSETQYF
TRBJ1-6 | few | TRBV18 | NA | TGTGCCAGCTCACCAATGGGTTTCGGTTCACCCCTCCACTTT | CASSPMGFGSPLHF
TRBJ2-7 | once | TRBV6-5 | TRBD2 | TGTGCCAGCACCCTGACTAGCGGGAGGCCTTACTTC | CASTLTSGRPYF
TRBJ1-2 | once | TRBV28 | NA | TGTGCCAGCACCCCAGGGCAGAGCTATGGCTACACCTTC | CASTPGQSYGYTF
TRBJ2-7 | NA | TRBV7-9 | TRBD1 | TGTGCCAGCAGCTTAGCGACCCTCAGGGGGCAGTACGAGCAGTACTTC | CASSLATLRGQYEQYF
TRBJ2-2 | NA | TRBV5-4 | TRBD1 | TGTGCCAGCAGCTTGGCCGGAGGACAGGGTATACGGGAGCTGTTTTTT | CASSLAGGQGIRELFF
TRBJ2-1 | NA | TRBV4-1 | NA | TGCGCCAGCAGTCTTTTCGGGCAGTACAATGAGCAGTTCTTC | CASSLFGQYNEQFF
TRBJ2-2 | NA | TRBV11-3 | NA | TGTGCCAGCAGCTTAGTGTTGACAGCATCGAACACCGGGGAGCTGTTTTTT | CASSLVLTASNTGELFF
TRBJ2-2 | few | TRBV30 | TRBD1 | TGTGCCTGGAGTGTAGACAGGGGGCGAACCGGGGAGCTGTTTTTT | CAWSVDRGRTGELFF
TRBJ2-1 | NA | TRBV5-1 | NA | TGCGCCAGCAGCTTGGCCGCGGCAGTTGAGCAGTTCTTC | CASSLAAAVEQFF
TRBJ2-3 | NA | TRBV2 | NA | TGTGCCAGCAGTGATCTTGGGACTAGCACAGATACGCAGTATTTT | CASSDLGTSTDTQYF
TRBJ1-6 | NA | TRBV5-4 | TRBD1 | TGTGCCAGCAGCCCAGGGGGACGGGGTGCCAATTCACCCCTCCACTTT | CASSPGGRGANSPLHF
TRBJ1-3 | NA | TRBV9 | NA | TGTGCCAGCAGCAACGTAGCGGGGAAGAACACCATATATTTT | CASSNVAGKNTIYF
TRBJ1-2 | NA | TRBV24-1 | NA | TGTGCCACCAGTGATTCCGGGAGGTATGGCTACACCTTC | CATSDSGRYGYTF